This T cell receptor beta chain was profiled in a study of response to subunit inactivated influenza vaccine. TCRdb called the RT-PCR reads again in MiXCR, with one record for every CDR3 protein. The table includes around 790,000 distinct CDR3 sequences, 21% detected once. This clonotype has a handful of counts. The clonotype comes from a man aged 45-60 years who received an inactivated influenza vaccine. Sample: PBMCs from blood, taken approximately 5 days after vaccination.

CDR3 sequence reads: CASSLADPGGGGEQFF. The CDR3 nucleotides read TGCGCCAGCAGCTTGGCCGATCCGGGAGGAGGAGGTGAGCAGTTCTTC. V gene TRBV5-1 combines with J gene TRBJ2-1; 7 nucleotides align to TRBD2. V trimming: 0 bases; J trimming: 9 bases; junction bases outside the gene matches: 12. Germline V gene data show CDR1 as SGHRS and CDR2 as YFSETQ. This CDR3 has 16 amino acids.